The rows below give T cell receptor beta chains drawn from one sample of a study of cytomegalovirus exposure and HLA in healthy donors. Sequencing was performed with immunoSEQ multiplex PCR; in TCRdb, only in-frame clones are kept and a portion is missing. The data contain fewer than 120,000 clones, around 80% of them seen just once; the ten biggest clones take up around 15%. The material sequenced was PBMCs. These receptors were collected from a man younger than 45 in good health and CMV-seropositive. Each CDR3 is given with its conserved first and last residue. The D gene is left open where the match is weak. Rows may omit the clone size; those that give it use once, few, many or a size class.

cdr3_length	v_call	d_call	clone_size	j_call	cdr3_nt	cdr3_aa
14	TRBV5-1	-	-	TRBJ1-5	TGCGCCAGCAGCCTTAGACAGGCGGATGAGCCCCAGCATTTT	CASSLRQADEPQHF
15	TRBV6-5	TRBD1	-	TRBJ1-3	TGTGCCAGCAGTCGCCAGGGGGACTCTGGAAACACCATATATTTT	CASSRQGDSGNTIYF
15	TRBV9	-	-	TRBJ2-7	TGTGCCAGCAGCGAACCTCCCGGGACAACCTACGAGCAGTACTTC	CASSEPPGTTYEQYF
15	TRBV9	-	-	TRBJ2-3	TGTGCCAGCAGCGTAAGGCTAGCGAGTGCAGATACGCAGTATTTT	CASSVRLASADTQYF
17	TRBV28	TRBD2	-	TRBJ2-2	TGTGCCAGCAGTTTAAGTACTAGCGGGGGTTTCACCGGGGAGCTGTTTTTT	CASSLSTSGGFTGELFF
15	TRBV30	-	-	TRBJ1-5	TGTGCCTGGAGTTCCCAGGGGTTAGGCAATCAGCCCCAGCATTTT	CAWSSQGLGNQPQHF
15	TRBV27	TRBD2	-	TRBJ2-2	TGTGCCAGCACTCTTCGGGGGGGTATCACCGGGGAGCTGTTTTTT	CASTLRGGITGELFF
16	TRBV4-3	-	-	TRBJ1-1	TGCGCCAGCAGCCAAGCCCATGGAGGCCCGAACACTGAAGCTTTCTTT	CASSQAHGGPNTEAFF
16	TRBV9	TRBD1	-	TRBJ2-1	TGTGCCAGCAGCGGACCAGACAGGGAGTCCTACAATGAGCAGTTCTTC	CASSGPDRESYNEQFF
15	TRBV10-2	-	-	TRBJ1-5	TGCGCCAGCAGTGAGAGGGGACATAGCAATCAGCCCCAGCATTTT	CASSERGHSNQPQHF
14	TRBV10-3	-	-	TRBJ2-2	TGTGCCATCAGTGAGTTGAGGGGGAACGGGGAGCTGTTTTTT	CAISELRGNGELFF
16	TRBV4-3	TRBD1	-	TRBJ2-7	TGCGCCAGCAGCCAATCCCCTGGGACAGGCTACTACGAGCAGTACTTC	CASSQSPGTGYYEQYF
13	TRBV4-1	TRBD1	few	TRBJ1-1	TGCGCCAGCAGCCAGGTCGGACAGGCGGAAGCTTTCTTT	CASSQVGQAEAFF
14	TRBV6-1	-	-	TRBJ1-1	TGTGCCAGCAGTCGGAGTGGACAGAACACTGAAGCTTTCTTT	CASSRSGQNTEAFF
18	TRBV4-2	TRBD2	-	TRBJ2-2	TGTGCCAGCAGCCAAGATGTCCTAGCGGGCTTTACCACCGGGGAGCTGTTTTTT	CASSQDVLAGFTTGELFF
15	TRBV11-2	TRBD2	-	TRBJ2-1	TGTGCCAGCAGCTCCAGGACTAGCGGGGGGCTTGAGCAGTTCTTC	CASSSRTSGGLEQFF
15	TRBV5-4	-	-	TRBJ2-7	TGTGCCAGCAGCTGGGGGGGACAGGTAGACTACGAGCAGTACTTC	CASSWGGQVDYEQYF
16	TRBV7-9	TRBD2	-	TRBJ2-7	TGTGCCAGCAGCCCAGGACTAGCGGGGGGCACCTACGAGCAGTACTTC	CASSPGLAGGTYEQYF
15	TRBV6-1	-	-	TRBJ1-5	TGTGCCAGCAGAGTGGACAATTATAGCAATCAGCCCCAGCATTTT	CASRVDNYSNQPQHF
14	TRBV2	TRBD1	-	TRBJ2-5	TGTGCCACCGGAGAGGACAGGCGAAGGGGGACCCAGTACTTC	CATGEDRRRGTQYF
15	TRBV5-1	TRBD1	-	TRBJ2-5	TGCGCCAGCAGCGCCGGACAGGGGGCAGGGGAGACCCAGTACTTC	CASSAGQGAGETQYF
15	TRBV28	-	-	TRBJ1-1	TGTGCCAGCACCCCACCGGTCCTGGGGGGTCGGTGGGCTTTCTTT	CASTPPVLGGRWAFF
12	TRBV7-9	-	-	TRBJ2-1	TGTGCCAGCAGCTTAGCGCGGGGAGGCCAGTTCTTC	CASSLARGGQFF
14	TRBV6-1	TRBD1	few	TRBJ2-7	TGTGCCAGCCGTGAAACAGGGGGCTGGTACGAGCAGTACTTC	CASRETGGWYEQYF
13	TRBV19	TRBD1	-	TRBJ1-5	TGTGCCCACTCCCCAGGGGGTAATCAGCCCCAGCATTTT	CAHSPGGNQPQHF
17	TRBV19	-	-	TRBJ2-1	TGTGCCAGTAGTCCGCCTAGAACTAGTGGCTCCTACAATGAGCAGTTCTTC	CASSPPRTSGSYNEQFF
14	TRBV2	-	once	TRBJ1-5	TGTGCCAGCAGTGTATTTCGGGGTGGTCAGCCCCAGCATTTT	CASSVFRGGQPQHF
12	TRBV9	-	-	TRBJ2-5	TGTGCCAGCAGCAGGGGACAAGAGACCCAGTACTTC	CASSRGQETQYF
14	TRBV30	-	-	TRBJ1-2	TGTGCCTGGAGTGGTGACTCCTCTGTCTATGGCTACACCTTC	CAWSGDSSVYGYTF
15	TRBV14	TRBD2	once	TRBJ2-7	TGTGCCAGCAGCCAAGGACTAGCGGGCTCCTACGAGCAGTACTTC	CASSQGLAGSYEQYF
15	TRBV4-3	-	-	TRBJ1-4	TGCGCCAGCAGCCAAGATCCCAGGATTAATGAAAAACTGTTTTTT	CASSQDPRINEKLFF
14	TRBV10-3	TRBD1	-	TRBJ2-3	TGTGCCATCAGTGGACAGGGGGACACAGATACGCAGTATTTT	CAISGQGDTDTQYF
16	TRBV5-6	TRBD1	few	TRBJ1-1	TGTGCCAGCAGCTCGCCCCAATTGGACAGGGGCACTGAAGCTTTCTTT	CASSSPQLDRGTEAFF
14	TRBV7-9	TRBD2	once	TRBJ2-3	TGTGCCAGCAGGGGGGCTAGCGGGGGCCTGAGGCAGTATTTT	CASRGASGGLRQYF
12	TRBV28	-	-	TRBJ1-1	TGTGCCAGCTCTAGGGGGATCACTGAAGCTTTCTTT	CASSRGITEAFF
14	TRBV4-3	-	-	TRBJ1-3	TGCGCCAGCAGCCAGCGGGGGTGGGGAAACACCATATATTTT	CASSQRGWGNTIYF
13	TRBV9	-	few	TRBJ1-4	TGTGCCAGACCAGGGGCAACTAATGAAAAACTGTTTTTT	CARPGATNEKLFF
12	TRBV6-5	TRBD1	few	TRBJ1-2	TGTGCCACCAAGGACAGGGTATATGGCTACACCTTC	CATKDRVYGYTF
13	TRBV5-3	-	-	TRBJ2-3	TGTGCCAGAAGCATGACTAGGCCGGATACGCAGTATTTT	CARSMTRPDTQYF
15	TRBV6-5	TRBD2	-	TRBJ2-2	TGTGCCAGCGTAGCGGGGGGACCGAGCACCGGGGAGCTGTTTTTT	CASVAGGPSTGELFF